The clone carrying this TCR beta chain was detected a few times. Antigen specificity is unknown. This specimen comes from a study of T-cell reconstitution after alpha-beta-depleted transplantation in children. Findings and caveats of the study: Reported findings indicate that, about two months after transplant, alpha-beta T cells came from several hundred expanded clones, which were derived from non-depleted graft cells.

Library preparation (for TCRbeta) was performed with unique molecular identifiers. Using its own MiXCR run on the PCR reads, TCRdb lists one record per CDR3 protein. The data contain some 220,000 distinct CDR3 sequences, under 13% of them singletons. This sequence originates from a child under two years old with acute myeloid leukemia, due to receive a stem cell transplant. The material sequenced was PBMCs, taken before TCRalphabeta/CD19-depleted stem cell transplant.

The CDR3 sequence is CASSLLSAPVGEAQYF. In DNA, the CDR3 is TGTGCCAGCAGTTTATTGTCCGCGCCAGTGGGTGAGGCCCAGTACTTC. The rearrangement links TRBV28 to TRBJ2-5, with unresolved D. Germline V gene lookup returns CDR1 MDHEN and CDR2 SYDVKM. V was shortened by 1 base and J by 9 bases, with 21 bases between the two germline ends. CDR3 length: 16 residues.